Presented here are 9 T cell receptor beta chains from one specimen sequenced in a study of blood T cell repertoires in COVID-19. The table came from immunoSEQ multiplex PCR; TCRdb's copy has only in-frame clones and leaves some out. The table includes about 250,000 clones, roughly nine tenths detected once. Specimen: PBMCs or T cells enriched from blood (not recorded which). The receptor set was obtained from a woman younger than 35 who had recovered from COVID-19.

This clone was counted a single time. The chain has TRBV14 and TRBJ1-1; D gene unclear. The CDR3 extends over 15 amino acids. V was pared by 0 bases and J by 1 base, with 9 bases between. Looked up from germline, CDR1 is SGHDN and CDR2 is FVKESK. The CDR3, as DNA: TGTGCCAGCAGCCAAGATACTGGGAGGAACACTGAAGCTTTCTTT. Translated: CASSQDTGRNTEAFF. The full variable domain, in which reference TRBV14 and TRBJ1-1 provide the parts outside the CDR3, is EAGVTQFPSHSVIEKGQTVTLRCDPISGHDNLYWYRRVMGKEIKFLLHFVKESKQDESGMPNNRFLAERTGGTYSTLKVQPAELEDSGVYFCASSQDTGRNTEAFFGQGTRLTVV.

This clone was detected only a few times. This rearrangement joins TRBV6-5 to TRBJ2-5, with D hard to call. Germline assignment: CDR1 MNHEY and CDR2 SVGAGI. The CDR3 consists of 12 residues. Trimming cost V 7 bases and J 1 base, with 7 bases left between them. The CDR3 nucleotides read TGTGCCAGCACGGTGTCCCAAGAGACCCAGTACTTC. Its protein is CASTVSQETQYF.

This chain links TRBV3-1 (or the pseudogene TRBV3-2) with TRBJ2-1, with TRBD2 matching 12 bases. The trim removed 5 bases at V and 3 bases at J, leaving 8 bases unmatched. CDR1 and CDR2 from the germline V gene are LGHDT and YNNKEL (reference sequence). The CDR3 has 17 residues. As DNA, the CDR3 is TGTGCCAGCAGCTCCCGGACTAGCGGGGACTACTACAATGAGCAGTTCTTC. Its protein is CASSSRTSGDYYNEQFF.

The gene calls are TRBV5-1 and TRBJ2-3; D is perhaps TRBD1 (5 bases). The CDR3 length is 15 residues. The V end lost 2 bases, the J end lost 4 bases, and 14 bases lay between the germline ends. Germline V gives CDR1 SGHRS, CDR2 YFSETQ. The CDR3 DNA reads TGCGCCAGCAGCTTTTTGTCAGGGTGGCCAGATACGCAGTATTTT. Translating gives CASSFLSGWPDTQYF.

This clone was seen just once. The rearrangement uses TRBV10-3 and TRBJ1-3, with a tentative D call TRBD1 (6 bases). V was shortened by 3 bases and J by 4 bases, with 16 bases between the two germline ends. Looked up from germline, CDR1 is ENHRY and CDR2 is SYGVKD. The CDR3 consists of 16 residues. The CDR3: CAISDPGGPRGNTIYF. The CDR3 DNA is TGTGCCATCAGTGACCCGGGGGGGCCAAGGGGAAACACCATATATTTT.

The chain has TRBV3-1 (or the pseudogene TRBV3-2) and TRBJ1-1; 7 nucleotides agree with TRBD1. The CDR3 runs 13 residues. Germline loops: CDR1 LGHDT, CDR2 YNNKEL (reference sequence). Losses at the gene ends were 10 bases for V and 2 bases for J; bases not matched to a gene: 7. The chain's CDR3 is CATSRTGNTEAFF. The CDR3 DNA is TGTGCCACCTCCCGGACAGGCAACACTGAAGCTTTCTTT.

V usage is TRBV6-5 and J usage is TRBJ1-2; D not resolved. CDR1 and CDR2 (germline): MNHEY, SVGAGI. The CDR3 length is 14 residues. Trimming pared 2 bases from V and 4 bases from J, leaving 11 bases between. Written as DNA, the CDR3 is TGTGCCAGCAGTTACAGGCAGGCGCTCTATGGCTACACCTTC. This encodes CASSYRQALYGYTF.

V gene TRBV6-1 combines with J gene TRBJ2-3, with D unclear. The length of the CDR3 is 13 residues. The germline CDR1 and CDR2 sequences are MNHNS and SASEGT. V was pared by 0 bases and J by 7 bases, with 8 bases between. CDR3 DNA: TGTGCCAGCAGTGAAGCCCAGCGATATACGCAGTATTTT. It codes for CASSEAQRYTQYF.

The V call is TRBV5-5, the J call TRBJ1-5, with 8 bases identical to TRBD1. Germline assignment: CDR1 SGHKS and CDR2 YYEKEE (reference sequence). The CDR3 length is 16 residues. J gave up 0 bases and V 1 base, and 3 bases lay outside the gene matches. In nucleotides, the CDR3 is TGTGCCAGCAGCTTGACAGGGGGTGATAGCAATCAGCCCCAGCATTTT. It yields the protein CASSLTGGDSNQPQHF.